This TCR beta chain was captured in a study of graft-versus-host responses after intestinal transplantation (dated by TCRdb to the early 2020s). Broadly, across the study: The transplants that recipients received were multivisceral, liver-intestinal, or isolated intestinal. Every recipient was given anti-thymocyte globulin induction, then maintenance tacrolimus and steroids for about three years. Bulk TCR-beta CDR3 sequencing was used to track graft-versus-host and host-versus-graft alloreactive T cell clones in the graft, circulation and bone marrow after intestinal transplantation. To identify alloreactive clones, pre-transplant mixed lymphocyte reaction products were sequenced and compared with unstimulated pre-transplant donor and recipient T cells. A cohort of about two dozen intestinal transplant recipients, including one retransplant, was enrolled, and a few patients lacking pretransplant specimens were excluded. Donor T cell macrochimerism was defined as a peak of at least 4% donor T cells among recipient peripheral blood mononuclear cells. Rather than going through the commercial service, samples from three later patients were sequenced in-house on an Illumina MiSeq and processed with MiXCR.

Libraries were made using the immunoSEQ multiplex PCR assay. In most patients, genomic DNA was isolated using the Qiagen DNeasy Blood and Tissue Kit and sent frozen to Adaptive Biotechnologies for TCR sequencing. Adaptive Biotechnologies carried out high-throughput TCR-beta CDR3 sequencing of genomic DNA for most patients. As for how the authors treated the data: Adaptive's ImmunoSEQ software was the source of the TCR sequencing data for around 20 patients, while a few other patients were processed with MiXCR and VDJtools. To correct CD4 versus CD8 sorting errors, any sequence found in both subsets at a frequency ratio below 5:1 was removed. CDR3 nucleotide sequences shared between donor and recipient were removed because the origin of such sequences could not be assigned. To count as alloreactive, a clone needed at least 2-fold expansion over unstimulated cells and a minimum CFSE-low frequency of 0.002% (template counts) or 0.001% (read counts). Clones were considered mappable if detected in sequenced pre-transplant spleen, lymph node, or MLR CFSE-low populations of the donor or recipient. The cumulative frequency of alloreactive clones was calculated as a percentage of all sequences, weighted by copy number. TCRdb provides this immuneACCESS table in a form limited to in-frame rearrangements. Some clones are lacking; in checked studies, under half of them reflect an unresolved V gene, and why the rest are absent is not known. V and J calls and clone size are as listed in that table; D and trimming were resolved from the DNA. For this sample the table gives roughly 110,000 clones, of which 87% were detected only once. The ten top clones hold around 0.73% of the sample.

Taken with the paper, the label for time point translates to: cells obtained before transplantation from donor or recipient. CD3+CD4+ and CD3+CD8+ populations were FACS-sorted from unstimulated pre-transplant donor and recipient cells taken from spleen or lymph nodes. Results the study describes overall, beyond this receptor: GvH clones turned up in recipient bone marrow, with some appearing earlier in ileal mucosa or blood, a pattern consistent with an intestinal mucosal origin. Early after transplant, peak levels of circulating GvH clones were associated with declines in HvG clones. In the allografts of patients with donor T cell macrochimerism, GvH to HvG T cell clonal ratios were high. Conclusions were limited by the relatively low number and heterogeneity of intestinal transplant patients.

Remarks on this clone: Its antigen is not yet known. One base away there is no much larger clone; base qualities are not given.

Its CDR3 holds 16 amino acids, cysteine through phenylalanine. The CDR3 DNA has 48 bases and is translated from base 1. The germline V gene provides CDR1 MNHEY and CDR2 SVGAGI. Trimming takes 0 bases from V and 14 bases from J, and the germline ends sit 22 bases apart. This clonotype was sampled from a human donor who was the organ donor for an intestinal transplant. Rearrangement joined TRBV6-5 to TRBJ1-4, and perhaps TRBD1 as D gene, on 5 matching bases. The sequences come from unstimulated CD4+ T cells sorted from spleen or lymph node cells, collected before transplant. The CDR3 protein is CASSYSFGILNEGLFF. In nucleotides, the sequence is TGTGCCAGCAGTTACTCGTTCGGGATCCTCAATGAGGGGCTGTTTTTT.